One T cell receptor beta chain is described in this entry. The data stem from a study of blood T cell repertoires in COVID-19. Study-wide context: Samples taken during acute and convalescent COVID-19 were collected in the United States, Italy and Spain. T cells, B-cell-depleted T cells, or PBMCs supplied cDNA or gDNA.

Germline V gene sequence: CDR1 MGHRA, CDR2 YSYEKL. V was pared by 1 base and J by 4 bases, with 10 bases of the junction left unmatched. This CDR3 is 18 amino acids long. Original data processing: Estimation of nucleated cell counts relied on the amplification of reference gene primers. The table came from immunoSEQ multiplex PCR; TCRdb's copy has only in-frame clones and leaves some out. The V and J calls and clone size come from that table; D and trimming were worked out from the DNA. Of tens of thousands of clones in the sample, approximately 91% were seen once. The J gene is TRBJ1-3, the V gene TRBV4-1, with 10 bases that match TRBD1. What was sequenced was peripheral blood. This TCR was recovered from a human donor in a cohort sampled during active COVID-19. CDR3 in amino acids: CASSQGGGTGAFGNTIYF. The CDR3 DNA follows: TGCGCCAGCAGCCAAGGGGGGGGGACAGGGGCATTCGGAAACACCATATATTTT.